These 8 T cell receptor beta chains were sequenced from one sample in a study of shared clonotypes between healthy human individuals. Assay: immunoSEQ multiplex PCR; the TCRdb copy retains only in-frame clones and omits some. The sample carries about 2.3 million clones, just over 90% recorded once. Source material: naive CD4+ T cells from PBMCs. As for subset: CD45RA+ positively selected. The source is a man aged 18 to 30 in good health. Some clones in this sample may be carry-over from other donors' samples.

The rearrangement uses TRBV7-3 and TRBJ2-3; D possibly corresponds to TRBD1 (6 bases). The CDR3 runs 16 residues. The germline V and J ends were trimmed by 1 base and 1 base, with 12 bases remaining between them. CDR1 SGHTA and CDR2 FQGTGA come from the germline V gene. CDR3 nucleotides: TGTGCCAGCAGCTTAAATTCAGGGGTAGGCACAGATACGCAGTATTTT. It encodes CASSLNSGVGTDTQYF.

As concerns this clone: The sample carries other DNA sequences with the same CDR3. CDR3 in amino acids: CASSLGTGKNTEAFF. CDR3 nucleotide sequence: TGTGCCAGCAGCCTAGGGACAGGGAAGAACACTGAAGCTTTCTTT. The V gene is TRBV7-2, the J gene TRBJ1-1, with TRBD1 matching 9 bases. J was trimmed by 1 base and V by 5 bases; bases with no gene match: 5. This CDR3 has 15 amino acids. CDR1 is SGHTA and CDR2 is FQGNSA in the germline V gene.

This clone was counted between two and nine times. The CDR3 DNA reads TGTGCCAGCAGCGAGAGGCTGGGGACAGGTCTCTCTGGGGCCAACGTCCTGACTTTC. Translating gives CASSERLGTGLSGANVLTF. The rearrangement links TRBV2 to TRBJ2-6, with 8 bases fitting TRBD1. Per germline, CDR1 SNHLY and CDR2 FYNNEI. The CDR3 has 19 residues. The junction had 13 bases not matched to a gene; V was cut back by 6 bases and J by 0 bases. The whole variable domain, filled in from reference TRBV2 and TRBJ2-6, reads EPEVTQTPSHQVTQMGQEVILRCVPISNHLYFYWYRQILGQKVEFLVSFYNNEISEKSEIFDDQFSVERPDGSNFTLKIRSTKLEDSAMYFCASSERLGTGLSGANVLTFGAGSRLTVL.

V usage is TRBV25-1 and J usage is TRBJ2-2; D not resolved. V lost 2 bases to trimming and J lost 5 bases, with 6 bases between them. The CDR3 is 13 residues long. Germline V gene data show CDR1 as MGHDK and CDR2 as SYGVNS. The CDR3, as DNA: TGTGCCAGCAGTGAAGAGTGGACCGGGGAGCTGTTTTTT. It translates to CASSEEWTGELFF.

This chain uses TRBV7-6 with TRBJ2-7; 8 bases are shared with TRBD1. The CDR3 covers 16 residues. V trimming: 5 bases; J trimming: 3 bases; junction bases outside the gene matches: 12. Germline CDR1 reads SGHVS; CDR2 reads FNYEAQ. The CDR3 region is CASSRYGTGQNYEQYF. The CDR3 nucleotides are TGTGCCAGCAGCCGATACGGGACAGGCCAAAACTACGAGCAGTACTTC.

The chain joins TRBV4-3 to TRBJ1-2, with 9 bases matching TRBD1. The ends lost 4 bases at V and 1 base at J; junction bases unmatched: 10. From germline, CDR1 is LGHNA and CDR2 YSLEER. The CDR3 spans 17 residues. The DNA of the CDR3 is TGCGCCAGCAGCCCAGAGGAACCGGGACAGGGTAACTATGGCTACACCTTC. Its protein product is CASSPEEPGQGNYGYTF.

The chain links TRBV28 to TRBJ1-3; D is undetermined. Germline V gives CDR1 MDHEN, CDR2 SYDVKM. The ends were cut back, 5 bases at V and 3 bases at J, with 8 bases in the middle. This CDR3 region has 13 residues. CDR3 protein: CASSPFRGNTIYF. Here the CDR3 DNA reads TGTGCCAGCAGTCCCTTCCGTGGAAACACCATATATTTT.

The gene calls are TRBV18 and TRBJ2-1, with 9 bases that match TRBD2. The CDR3 consists of 16 residues. CDR1 KGHSH and CDR2 LQKENI come from the germline V gene. The V and J ends lost 0 bases and 10 bases, in that order; junction bases with no gene match: 10. This chain's CDR3 is CASSPPSSGNPLEQFF. The CDR3 nucleotides read TGTGCCAGCTCACCACCGTCTAGCGGGAACCCTCTCGAGCAGTTCTTC. Full variable domain (remainder filled in from reference TRBV18 and TRBJ2-1): NAGVMQNPRHLVRRRGQEARLRCSPMKGHSHVYWYRQLPEEGLKFMVYLQKENIIDESGMPKERFSAEFPKEGPSILRIQQVVRGDSAAYFCASSPPSSGNPLEQFFGPGTRLTVL.